The T cell receptor beta chain described here comes from a study of T cells in Graves' hyperthyroidism and ophthalmopathy. General observations from the study: Ophthalmopathy was identified by the model a median around 6.3 months ahead of onset.

Graves' hyperthyroidism showing no ophthalmopathy progression within 18 months was considered stable. In this sample, this clonotype turned up a few times. What it binds is unknown. Amplification of TCR beta CDR3 regions was performed using RNA transcripts as template. With the HTBI primer set, the TCR CDR3 went through a first round of RT-PCR. TCRdb used MiXCR to reprocess the multiplex PCR reads, holding one entry per CDR3 protein. The table includes more than 500,000 distinct CDR3 sequences, roughly 17% detected once. The germline gives CDR1 ENHRY, CDR2 SYGVKD. The CDR3 runs 16 residues. Trimming cost V 3 bases and J 6 bases; bases outside gene matches: 10.

The chain has TRBV10-3 and TRBJ2-7, with 11 nucleotides matching TRBD1. Sequencing used blood. The TCR originated in a woman between 25 and 40 years old with Graves' hyperthyroidism. CDR3 sequence reads: CAISDRDRGGPSEQYF. The DNA of the CDR3 is TGTGCCATCAGTGACCGGGACAGGGGGGGACCCTCCGAGCAGTACTTC.